What follows is one T cell receptor beta chain and its context. Sequencing used immunoSEQ multiplex PCR; TCRdb keeps in-frame clones, though not all of them. Of a few hundred thousand clones detected, about 85% appear once; the ten largest clones hold approximately 12%. The germline CDR1 and CDR2 sequences are SNHLY and FYNNEI. The ends were cut back, 6 bases at V and 7 bases at J, with 19 bases in the middle. This CDR3 has 15 amino acids. The sample belongs to a study of blood T cell repertoires in COVID-19. The chain uses TRBV2 and TRBJ1-5; D may be TRBD1 (6 bases). The source material was peripheral blood. The source of this sequence is a young woman who had recovered from COVID-19. The CDR3 DNA sequence: TGTGCCAGCAGGCAGACGGAGGTTCAGGGGCAGCCCCAGCATTTT. Translating it yields CASRQTEVQGQPQHF.